The source of this T cell receptor (beta chain) is a study of identical twins. Template switching created a universal primer site, and the cDNA included unique molecular identifiers. TCRdb ran MiXCR on the 5' RACE reads and lists one entry per CDR3 protein. The sample lists nearly 650,000 distinct CDR3 sequences, about 7.1% occurring once. Findings and limits, study-wide: It was possible that invariant MAIT and iNKT cells partly confounded the zero-insertion analyses. Interpretation of the results relied on cross-sectional statistical analysis and not on following the same donors.

CDR3 length: 16 residues. Losses at the gene ends were 8 bases for V and 3 bases for J; bases not matched to a gene: 5. Looked up from germline, CDR1 is MNHNS and CDR2 is SASEGT. A few counts support this clonotype. Its matching antigen is unknown. These data are also associated with another study on yellow fever vaccine responses in identical twins.

This chain links TRBV6-1 with TRBJ2-1, with TRBD2 matching 15 bases. The source of this sequence is a woman between 18 and 30 years old in good health. Sequenced material: PBMCs. The CDR3 protein is CASGLAGGPVYNEQFF. DNA of the CDR3: TGTGCCAGCGGACTAGCGGGAGGGCCAGTCTACAATGAGCAGTTCTTC.